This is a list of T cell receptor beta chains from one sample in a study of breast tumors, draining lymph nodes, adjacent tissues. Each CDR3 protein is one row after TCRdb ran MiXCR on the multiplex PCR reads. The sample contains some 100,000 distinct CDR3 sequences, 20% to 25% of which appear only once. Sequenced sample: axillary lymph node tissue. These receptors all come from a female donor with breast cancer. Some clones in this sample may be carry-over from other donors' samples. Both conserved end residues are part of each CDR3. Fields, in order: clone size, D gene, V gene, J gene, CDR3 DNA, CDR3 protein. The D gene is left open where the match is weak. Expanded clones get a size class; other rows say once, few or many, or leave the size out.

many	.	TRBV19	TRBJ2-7	TGTGCCAGTAGTATGGGCGGGGTGAGCGAGCAGTACTTC	CASSMGGVSEQYF
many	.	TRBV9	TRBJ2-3	TGTGCCAGCAGCACCCGACAGAGCACAGATACGCAGTATTTT	CASSTRQSTDTQYF
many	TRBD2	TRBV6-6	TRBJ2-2	TGTGCCAGCTCACAGACTAGCGCGAACACCGGGGAGCTGTTTTTT	CASSQTSANTGELFF
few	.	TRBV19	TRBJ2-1	TGTGCCAGTACCTTTAAAGGTGAGCAGTTCTTC	CASTFKGEQFF
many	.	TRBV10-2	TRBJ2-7	TGCGCCAGCAGTGAGCCGGGACCCCTTGTAGAGCAGTACTTC	CASSEPGPLVEQYF
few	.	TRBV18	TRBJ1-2	TGTGCCAGCTCACCAAGGGAGGGGTCGTTGAAGGATGGCTACACCTTC	CASSPREGSLKDGYTF
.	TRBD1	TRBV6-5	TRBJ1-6	TGTGCCAGCAGAAGACAGGGACCGGGGAGTTCACCCCTCCACTTT	CASRRQGPGSSPLHF
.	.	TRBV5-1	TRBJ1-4	TGCGCCAGCAGCCGGGGGGGAACTAATGAAAAACTGTTTTTT	CASSRGGTNEKLFF
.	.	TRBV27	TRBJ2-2	TGTGCCAGCAGACAGTACACCGGGGAGCTGTTTTTT	CASRQYTGELFF
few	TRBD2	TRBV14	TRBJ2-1	TGTGCCAGCAGCCAAGATCGGGGGGGTAAGCAGTTCTTC	CASSQDRGGKQFF
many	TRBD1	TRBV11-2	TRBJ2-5	TGTGCCAGCAGCTTAGAGGGACAGGGTTTGGAGACCCAGTACTTC	CASSLEGQGLETQYF
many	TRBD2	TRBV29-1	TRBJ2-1	TGCAGCGTTGGACTAGCGGGAGGGGAGGGCTCCTACAATGAGCAGTTCTTC	CSVGLAGGEGSYNEQFF
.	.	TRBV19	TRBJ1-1	TGTGCCAGTAGTACCACCGGATGGACTGAAGCTTTCTTT	CASSTTGWTEAFF
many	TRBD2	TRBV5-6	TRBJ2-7	TGTGCCAGCAGCACCCCGGGACTAGCGGGAGAGCAGTACTTC	CASSTPGLAGEQYF
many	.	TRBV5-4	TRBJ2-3	TGTGCCAGCAATTCGGCTGTCGGCAGCACAGATACGCAGTATTTT	CASNSAVGSTDTQYF
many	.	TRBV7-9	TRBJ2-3	TGTGCCAGCAGCCCACGACAGGCTGGGGCAGATACGCAGTATTTT	CASSPRQAGADTQYF
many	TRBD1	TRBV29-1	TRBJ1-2	TGCAGCGTTGGACAGGGGGGCTATGGCTACACCTTC	CSVGQGGYGYTF
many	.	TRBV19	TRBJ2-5	TGTGCCAGTAGAAAGAAGGGATTAGGAGAGACCCAGTACTTC	CASRKKGLGETQYF
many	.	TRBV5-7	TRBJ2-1	TGTGCCAGCAGAACCGGGCCTATCAATGAGCAGTTCTTC	CASRTGPINEQFF
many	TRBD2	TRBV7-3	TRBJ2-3	TGTGCCAGCAGCTTAACTGGGACTAGCGGGGGGGCCTCAGATACGCAGTATTTT	CASSLTGTSGGASDTQYF
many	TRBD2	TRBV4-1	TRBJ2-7	TGCGCCAGCAGCCAAGTCAAGCGGGGGGGCTCCTACGAGCAGTACTTC	CASSQVKRGGSYEQYF
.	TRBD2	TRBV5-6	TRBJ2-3	TGTGCCAGCGGCCTTCGACTAGCGGAGACCTTCACAGATACGCAGTATTTT	CASGLRLAETFTDTQYF
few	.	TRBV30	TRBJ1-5	TGTGCCTGGAGTGCCGGTATTAGCAATCAGCCCCAGCATTTT	CAWSAGISNQPQHF
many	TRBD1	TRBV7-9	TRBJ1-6	TGTGCCAGCAGCAAACAGGGGCACAATAATTCACCCCTCCACTTT	CASSKQGHNNSPLHF
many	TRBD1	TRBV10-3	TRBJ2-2	TGTGCCATCAGTTACAGGGGGCGGACCACCGGGGAGCTGTTTTTT	CAISYRGRTTGELFF
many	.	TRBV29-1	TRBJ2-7	TGCAGCGTTGAAGATAGGGCCCGGGACGGCGCCAGGCACTACGAGCAGTACTTC	CSVEDRARDGARHYEQYF
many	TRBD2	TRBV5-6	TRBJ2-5	TGTGCCAGCAGCTCCGGGACTAGCGTCGAGACCCAGTACTTC	CASSSGTSVETQYF
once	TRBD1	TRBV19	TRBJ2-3	TGTGCCAGTAGTTTCCGGACAGGGGCAGGAGATACGCAGTATTTT	CASSFRTGAGDTQYF
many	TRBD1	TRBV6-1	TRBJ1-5	TGTGCCAGCAGTGAGGGCAGGGGGGCTCAGCCCCAGCATTTT	CASSEGRGAQPQHF
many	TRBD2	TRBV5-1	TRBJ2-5	TGCGCCAGCAGCTCGGGGGGGTACTTACAACAAGAGACCCAGTACTTC	CASSSGGYLQQETQYF
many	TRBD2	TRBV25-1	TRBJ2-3	TGTGCCAGCAGTGAATCCAGCGGGAAGGATATAGATACGCAGTATTTT	CASSESSGKDIDTQYF
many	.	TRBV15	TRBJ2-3	TGTGCCACCAGCAGAGATTTGGCAGCAGATACGCAATATTTT	CATSRDLAADTQYF
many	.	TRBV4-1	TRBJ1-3	TGCGCCAGCAGTAGCAGGGAGGCTTCGGGAAACACCATATATTTT	CASSSREASGNTIYF
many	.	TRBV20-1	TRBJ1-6	TGCAGTGCTAGAGAGAACCAAGGGGGATCACCCCTCCACTTT	CSARENQGGSPLHF
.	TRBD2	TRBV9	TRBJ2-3	TGTGCCAGCAGCTCCACTAGCGGGGGGGCCGGAGATACGCAGTATTTT	CASSSTSGGAGDTQYF
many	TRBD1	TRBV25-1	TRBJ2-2	TGTGCCAGCGGGACAGGTGGATCCGGGGAGCTGTTTTTT	CASGTGGSGELFF
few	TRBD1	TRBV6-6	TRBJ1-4	TGTGCCAGCAGTAGCAGTTCGACAGGGGCAACTAATGAAAAACTGTTTTTT	CASSSSSTGATNEKLFF
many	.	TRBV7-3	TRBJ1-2	TGTGCCAGCAGCTTACAGGGAACTAACTATGGCTACACCTTC	CASSLQGTNYGYTF
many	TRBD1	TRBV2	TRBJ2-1	TGTGCCAGCCGTCGGGACAGGAACTTAGGCGTGGGTTACAATGAGCAGTTCTTC	CASRRDRNLGVGYNEQFF
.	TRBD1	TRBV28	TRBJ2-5	TGTGCCAGCAGTTCCTTGGGGACAGCTCAAGAGACCCAGTACTTC	CASSSLGTAQETQYF
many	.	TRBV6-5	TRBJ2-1	TGTGCCAGTGACAATACAGGGAATGGGAATGAGCAGTTCTTC	CASDNTGNGNEQFF
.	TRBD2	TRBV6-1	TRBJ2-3	TGTGCCAGCGTTCCAGCGGGGGGCACAGATACGCAGTATTTT	CASVPAGGTDTQYF
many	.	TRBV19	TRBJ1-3	TGTGCCAGTAGTTCAGGGACTGGAAACACCATATATTTT	CASSSGTGNTIYF
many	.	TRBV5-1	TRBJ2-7	TGCGCCAGCAGACAGGACAACTACGAGCAGTACTTC	CASRQDNYEQYF
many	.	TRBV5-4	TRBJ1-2	TGTGCCAGCAGCTCGTGGGGGGGGTCCAATGGCTACACCTTC	CASSSWGGSNGYTF
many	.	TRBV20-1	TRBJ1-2	TGCAGTGCTCACGACCTGCGGGGCCTCTATGGCTACACCTTC	CSAHDLRGLYGYTF
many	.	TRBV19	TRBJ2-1	TGTGCCAGTAGTATAGAGGGCGGTAGGTCCTACAATGAGCAGTTCTTC	CASSIEGGRSYNEQFF
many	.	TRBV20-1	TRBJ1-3	TGCAGTGCTATGGTGGGGGTGCGGAACACCATATATTTT	CSAMVGVRNTIYF
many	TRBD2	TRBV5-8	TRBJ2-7	TGTGCCAGCAGCACAGGACTAGACTCCTACGAGCAGTACTTC	CASSTGLDSYEQYF
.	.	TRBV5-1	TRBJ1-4	TGCGCCAGTGCAATTGGGGGGACGGACGAAAAACTGCTTTTT	CASAIGGTDEKLLF
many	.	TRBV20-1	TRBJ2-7	TGCAGTGCTAGAGATTGGGGGCAGGAAAGCTCCTACGAGCAGTACTTC	CSARDWGQESSYEQYF
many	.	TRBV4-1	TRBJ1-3	TGCGCCAGCAGCCAAGATTCGCTCAGCTCTGGAAACACCATATATTTT	CASSQDSLSSGNTIYF
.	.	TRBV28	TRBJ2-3	TGTGCCAGTAGATACAGGATATCAGATACGCAGTATTTT	CASRYRISDTQYF
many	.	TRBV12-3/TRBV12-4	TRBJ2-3	TGTGCCAGCAGTTCGAAGATCGGGACAGATACGCAGTATTTT	CASSSKIGTDTQYF
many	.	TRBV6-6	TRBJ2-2	TGTGCCAGCAGTAACAGGGACACCGGGGAGCTGTTTTTT	CASSNRDTGELFF
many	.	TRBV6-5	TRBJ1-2	TGTGCCAGCAGCCCATGGCAGGGCGGGGACTATGGCTACACCTTC	CASSPWQGGDYGYTF
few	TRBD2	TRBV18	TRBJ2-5	TGTGCCAGCTCACCATCCGTAGCGGGACAAGAGACCCAGTACTTC	CASSPSVAGQETQYF